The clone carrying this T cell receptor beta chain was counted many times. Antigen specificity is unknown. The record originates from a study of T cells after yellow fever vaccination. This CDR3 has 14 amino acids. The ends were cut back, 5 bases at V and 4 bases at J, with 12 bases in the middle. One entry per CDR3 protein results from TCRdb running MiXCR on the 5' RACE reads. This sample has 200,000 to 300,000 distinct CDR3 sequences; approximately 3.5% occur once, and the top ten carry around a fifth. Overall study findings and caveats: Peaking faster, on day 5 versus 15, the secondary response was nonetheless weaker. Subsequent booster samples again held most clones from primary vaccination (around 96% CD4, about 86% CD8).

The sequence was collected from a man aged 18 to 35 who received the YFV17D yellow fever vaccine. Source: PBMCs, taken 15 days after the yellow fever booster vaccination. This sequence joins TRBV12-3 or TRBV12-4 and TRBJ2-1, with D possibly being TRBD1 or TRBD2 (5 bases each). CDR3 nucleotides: TGTGCCAGCAGTCAAACTAGGGGATACAATGAGCAGTTCTTC. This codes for CASSQTRGYNEQFF.